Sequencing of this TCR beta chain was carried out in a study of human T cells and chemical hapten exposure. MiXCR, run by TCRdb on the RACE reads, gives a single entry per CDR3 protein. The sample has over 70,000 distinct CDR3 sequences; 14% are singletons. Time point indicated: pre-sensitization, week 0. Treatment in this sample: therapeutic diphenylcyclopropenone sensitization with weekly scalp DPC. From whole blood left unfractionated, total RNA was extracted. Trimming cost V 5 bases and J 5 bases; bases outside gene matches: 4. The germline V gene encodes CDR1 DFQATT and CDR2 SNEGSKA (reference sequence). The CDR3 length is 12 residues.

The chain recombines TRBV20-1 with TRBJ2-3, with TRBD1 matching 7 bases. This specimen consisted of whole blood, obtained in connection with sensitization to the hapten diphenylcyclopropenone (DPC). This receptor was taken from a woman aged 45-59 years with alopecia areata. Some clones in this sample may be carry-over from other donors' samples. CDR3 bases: TGCAGTGCTGGAGGACAGGTAGATACGCAGTATTTT. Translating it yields CSAGGQVDTQYF.